The 31 T cell receptor beta chains below come from one sample, sequenced in a study of cytomegalovirus exposure and HLA in healthy donors. The assay was immunoSEQ multiplex PCR, and TCRdb's table has in-frame clones only and misses some. Among over 200,000 clones listed, 88% were seen once. The sample was PBMCs. The receptors come from a woman aged 18-30 years in good health and CMV-seronegative.

The chain recombines TRBV19 with TRBJ2-1; 9 nucleotides line up with TRBD2. Germline-derived CDR1 and CDR2 are LNHDA and SQIVND (reference sequence). The trim removed 5 bases at V and 3 bases at J, leaving 8 bases unmatched. The CDR3 length is 16 residues. The DNA for the CDR3 is TGTGCCAGTAGTGGGACGGGAGCGGGAGGCTACAATGAGCAGTTCTTC. Translation gives CASSGTGAGGYNEQFF.

This clone was counted a single time. The V gene is TRBV5-6, the J gene TRBJ2-7; D might be TRBD2 (6 bases). V dropped 1 base and J dropped 2 bases, with 13 bases sitting between them. The CDR3 runs to 15 residues. Germline lookup yields CDR1 SGHDT and CDR2 YYEEEE. In DNA, the CDR3 is TGTGCCAGCAGCTTGCAGGCTAGCGCGGCCTACGAGCAGTACTTC. Translating gives CASSLQASAAYEQYF.

The chain employs TRBV28 and TRBJ2-7; tentatively, D is TRBD1 (5 bases). The germline V gene has CDR1 MDHEN and CDR2 SYDVKM. V lost 5 bases and J lost 3, with 8 bases in between. The CDR3 is 12 residues long. CDR3 sequence reads: CASSPDSYEQYF. The CDR3 DNA is TGTGCCAGCAGTCCCGACAGCTACGAGCAGTACTTC.

This chain joins TRBV21-1 and TRBJ2-7; TRBD1 is taken as the D call from the table, unchecked against the DNA. TRBV21-1 has pseudogene status. This CDR3 has 18 residues. CDR3 nucleotide sequence: TGTGCCAGCAGCACCGGAATACCCATGGACAGGATGGGGACTCGGTTGTACTTC. It specifies CASSTGIPMDRMGTRLYF.

The rearrangement links TRBV5-1 to TRBJ2-1; 9 bases match TRBD2. Unmatched junction bases numbered 8, after V lost 5 bases and J lost 8 bases. This CDR3 has 14 residues. Per germline, CDR1 SGHRS and CDR2 YFSETQ. In DNA, the CDR3 is TGCGCCAGCAGAACCCTGACTAGCGGCCATGAGCAGTTCTTC. Its translation: CASRTLTSGHEQFF.

Here the CDR3 reads CASSSQRVTGELFF. The CDR3 DNA reads TGTGCCAGCAGCTCCCAGAGGGTCACCGGGGAGCTGTTTTTT. The chain is built from TRBV7-8 and TRBJ2-2; D perhaps matches TRBD2 (5 bases). The CDR3 length is 14 residues. Germline assignment: CDR1 SGHVS and CDR2 FQNEAQ. V dropped 4 bases and J dropped 4 bases, with 10 bases sitting between them.

CDR3 loop: CASSSWVAGAVETQYF. The CDR3 bases are TGTGCCAGCAGTTCCTGGGTTGCGGGAGCCGTAGAGACCCAGTACTTC. The J gene is TRBJ2-5, the V gene TRBV28, with 7 bases that match TRBD2. The germline V gene encodes CDR1 MDHEN and CDR2 SYDVKM. The CDR3 consists of 16 residues. V dropped 4 bases and J dropped 4; count of bases not matched to a gene: 12.

This chain connects TRBV28 to TRBJ2-7, with no clear D. CDR3 length equals 12 residues. CDR1 and CDR2 from the germline V gene are MDHEN and SYDVKM. The ends were cut back, 6 bases at V and 3 bases at J, with 9 bases in the middle. The CDR3 DNA sequence: TGTGCCAGCAGCCTCGGTATCTACGAGCAGTACTTC. This encodes CASSLGIYEQYF. The full variable domain, completed using reference TRBV28 and TRBJ2-7, is DVKVTQSSRYLVKRTGEKVFLECVQDMDHENMFWYRQDPGLGLRLIYFSYDVKMKEKGDIPEGYSVSREKKERFSLILESASTNQTSMYLCASSLGIYEQYFGPGTRLTVT.

V usage is TRBV28 and J usage is TRBJ1-2; 9 bases match TRBD1. Germline V gene sequence: CDR1 MDHEN, CDR2 SYDVKM. CDR3 length: 15 residues. Trimming at V came to 8 bases and at J to 0 bases, leaving 7 bases not matched to a gene. Here the CDR3 DNA reads TGTGCCAGCTCCGGACAGGGGACTCCTAACTATGGCTACACCTTC. This gives the protein CASSGQGTPNYGYTF.

The chain couples TRBV6-1 to TRBJ1-4; tentatively, D is TRBD1 (5 bases). This CDR3 is 15 amino acids long. V gave up 2 bases and J gave up 7 bases, with 14 bases separating them. CDR1 MNHNS and CDR2 SASEGT come from the germline V gene. The CDR3, as DNA: TGTGCCAGCAGTGAATCGTGGCAGGGTGGTGAAAAACTGTTTTTT. Encoded protein: CASSESWQGGEKLFF.

The rearrangement uses TRBV6-1 and TRBJ1-2, with D tentatively TRBD1 (6 bases). Per germline, CDR1 MNHNS and CDR2 SASEGT. V dropped 4 bases and J dropped 5 bases, with 8 bases sitting between them. CDR3 size: 12 residues. The CDR3 reads CASSGQVYGYTF. The CDR3 DNA is TGTGCCAGCAGTGGACAGGTTTATGGCTACACCTTC.

The genes are TRBV6-5 and TRBJ2-7, with D possibly matching TRBD1 (6 bases). The CDR3 extends over 14 amino acids. CDR1 and CDR2 (germline): MNHEY, SVGAGI. Trimming removed 5 bases at V and 2 bases at J, with 13 bases between. The CDR3 nucleotides are TGTGCCAGCAGTCCCCAGACAGGCCCCTACGAGCAGTACTTC. Residues: CASSPQTGPYEQYF.

The gene calls are TRBV2 and TRBJ1-1; D is undetermined. The germline V gene encodes CDR1 SNHLY and CDR2 FYNNEI. V was pared by 2 bases and J by 11 bases, with 18 bases between. The CDR3 covers 14 residues. The CDR3 loop is CASSERPRREVAFF. CDR3 DNA sequence: TGTGCCAGCAGTGAAAGGCCCCGGAGGGAAGTGGCTTTCTTT.

The chain recombines TRBV7-9 with TRBJ2-2; 10 nucleotides line up with TRBD1. V gave up 3 bases and J gave up 7 bases; unmatched junction bases: 8. The CDR3 runs to 16 residues. Germline values: CDR1 SEHNR, CDR2 FQNEAQ (reference sequence). This CDR3 is CASSLGDRGLGGELFF. The CDR3 coding sequence is TGTGCCAGCAGCTTGGGCGACAGGGGGCTTGGCGGGGAGCTGTTTTTT.

This chain joins TRBV9 and TRBJ2-3; TRBD1 matches at 8 bases. Germline assignment: CDR1 SGDLS and CDR2 YYNGEE. The V segment lost 0 bases and the J segment 12 bases; nucleotides outside the gene matches: 6. CDR3 length: 13 residues. CDR3 DNA: TGTGCCAGCAGCGTAGCGACAGGGGCCCTCCAGTATTTT. Protein sequence: CASSVATGALQYF.

The chain links TRBV7-2 to TRBJ2-3; 7 bases are shared with TRBD2. CDR3 size: 15 residues. V was clipped by 4 bases and J by 6 bases; unmatched bases: 10. CDR1 is SGHTA, CDR2 FQGNSA, per germline. The CDR3 protein is CASSSRTSKFDTQYF. CDR3 bases: TGTGCCAGCAGCTCGAGGACTAGTAAGTTCGATACGCAGTATTTT.

This chain connects TRBV19 to TRBJ1-1; TRBD1 aligns across 12 bases. Germline V lookup: CDR1 LNHDA, CDR2 SQIVND (reference sequence). This CDR3 is built from 16 residues. V gave up 9 bases and J gave up 4 bases; unmatched junction bases: 12. CDR3 residues: CASHGTGGIRVTEAFF. For the CDR3, the DNA is TGTGCCAGCCACGGGACAGGGGGCATCCGTGTCACTGAAGCTTTCTTT.

This chain links TRBV6-1 with TRBJ2-1; D might be TRBD1 (5 bases). This CDR3 region has 17 residues. Germline assignment: CDR1 MNHNS and CDR2 SASEGT. Trimming shortened V by 2 bases and J by 0 bases, and 14 bases separated the two germline ends. Here the CDR3 DNA reads TGTGCCAGCAGTGAAATGCCCCCAGGGTTCTCCTACAATGAGCAGTTCTTC. Encoded protein: CASSEMPPGFSYNEQFF.

This chain connects TRBV10-3 to TRBJ2-5; unclear D gene. The V end was cut by 7 bases, the J end by 5 bases, with 14 bases between. Germline loops: CDR1 ENHRY, CDR2 SYGVKD. The CDR3 runs to 13 residues. The CDR3 is CAITQTDGETQYF. CDR3 sequence (DNA): TGTGCCATCACCCAAACTGACGGGGAGACCCAGTACTTC.

The chain links TRBV27 to TRBJ2-3; the match to TRBD2 covers 10 bases. This CDR3 has 16 amino acids. Germline V gene lookup returns CDR1 MNHEY and CDR2 SMNVEV (reference sequence). The trim removed 2 bases at V and 6 bases at J, leaving 8 bases unmatched. In nucleotides, the CDR3 is TGTGCCAGCAGTTTAACGGGACTAGCGACGGAGGATACGCAGTATTTT. Translation gives CASSLTGLATEDTQYF.

The chain joins TRBV30 to TRBJ1-1; D gene unclear. Germline V gene sequence: CDR1 GTSNPN, CDR2 SVGIG (reference sequence). Trimming pared 5 bases from V and 4 bases from J, leaving 11 bases between. The CDR3 runs to 12 residues. CDR3 region: CAWGPRSTEAFF. As DNA, the CDR3 is TGTGCCTGGGGTCCCCGGAGCACTGAAGCTTTCTTT.

The V call is TRBV1, the J call TRBJ2-6; the D segment call TRBD2 is taken from the table without a DNA check. TRBV1 is a pseudogene segment. The CDR3 covers 19 residues. The CDR3 loop reads CTSSQDSPARDSGANVLTF. The DNA of the CDR3 is TGCACCAGCAGCCAAGATTCCCCCGCCCGGGACTCTGGGGCCAACGTCCTGACTTTC.

This clone occurred once. Distinct nucleotide sequences in the sample also encode this CDR3. The chain combines TRBV5-1 with TRBJ2-3, with D perhaps matching TRBD2 (6 bases). There are 14 residues in the CDR3. Trimming removed 0 bases from V and 5 bases from J, with 10 bases in between. CDR1 is SGHRS and CDR2 is YFSETQ in the germline V gene. The CDR3 sequence: CASSLDSGRDTQYF. As DNA, the CDR3 is TGCGCCAGCAGCTTGGATAGCGGAAGAGATACGCAGTATTTT. Filled out from reference TRBV5-1 and TRBJ2-3, the complete variable domain reads KAGVTQTPRYLIKTRGQQVTLSCSPISGHRSVSWYQQTPGQGLQFLFEYFSETQRNKGNFPGRFSGRQFSNSRSEMNVSTLELGDSALYLCASSLDSGRDTQYFGPGTRLTVL.

This clone was found once. This chain joins TRBV27 and TRBJ2-3; D gene uncertain. V was shortened by 5 bases and J by 0 bases, with 9 bases between the two germline ends. Germline V gives CDR1 MNHEY, CDR2 SMNVEV (reference sequence). This CDR3 has 14 amino acids. CDR3 DNA sequence: TGTGCCAGCAGTCCTACTCGGAGCACAGATACGCAGTATTTT. This encodes CASSPTRSTDTQYF.

The J gene is TRBJ2-1, the V gene TRBV9; 14 nucleotides line up with TRBD2. J lost 5 bases, V lost 4 bases, and 5 bases had no gene match. Germline V CDR1 and CDR2: SGDLS, YYNGEE. The CDR3 is 16 residues long. Written as DNA, the CDR3 is TGTGCCAGCAGCCCCCGACTAGCGGGAGGGCACAATGAGCAGTTCTTC. Translated, it gives CASSPRLAGGHNEQFF.

The rearrangement links TRBV6-1 to TRBJ2-5; 12 bases agree with TRBD2. Germline values: CDR1 MNHNS, CDR2 SASEGT. CDR3 size: 16 residues. The V and J ends lost 3 bases and 5 bases, in that order; junction bases with no gene match: 7. For the CDR3, the DNA is TGTGCCAGCAGTGATACTGGGACTAGCGGGCCCGAGACCCAGTACTTC. As protein: CASSDTGTSGPETQYF.

The J gene is TRBJ2-3, the V gene TRBV5-4; D possibly corresponds to TRBD2 (5 bases). There are 15 residues in the CDR3. Germline CDR1 SGHNT, CDR2 YYREEE (reference sequence). The ends were cut back, 0 bases at V and 4 bases at J, with 12 bases in the middle. CDR3 in DNA: TGTGCCAGCAGCTTGGAGGCCGCGAGGGCAGATACGCAGTATTTT. This sequence encodes CASSLEAARADTQYF.

The chain is built from TRBV4-1 and TRBJ2-1, with TRBD2 matching 7 bases. The CDR3 has 17 residues. With 0 bases clipped from V and 4 bases from J, the junction kept 9 bases outside the gene matches. Looked up from germline, CDR1 is MGHRA and CDR2 is YSYEKL. The CDR3 DNA is TGCGCCAGCAGCCAAGAGAAGGGCGGGAGTACTTACAATGAGCAGTTCTTC. Its protein product is CASSQEKGGSTYNEQFF.

V usage is TRBV5-5 and J usage is TRBJ2-3; 13 nucleotides agree with TRBD2. V was pared by 6 bases and J by 2 bases, with 15 bases of the junction left unmatched. Germline CDR1 is SGHKS and CDR2 is YYEKEE (reference sequence). The CDR3 is made up of 19 amino acids. The CDR3 region has the DNA TGTGCCAGCACCAAAGGGTGGACTAGCGGGAGCAGGATCACAGATACGCAGTATTTT. Translation: CASTKGWTSGSRITDTQYF.

V and J are TRBV28 and TRBJ2-6; D is possibly TRBD2 (6 bases). V shed 2 bases and J shed 3 bases, with 8 bases lying between them. The CDR3 totals 15 residues. The germline V gene has CDR1 MDHEN and CDR2 SYDVKM. CDR3 sequence (DNA): TGTGCCAGCAGTTTAAGGAGGGATGGGGCCAACGTCCTGACTTTC. It translates to CASSLRRDGANVLTF.

There are a few counts of this clone. CDR3 loop: CASSFGTGGDEQYF. CDR3 nucleotides: TGTGCCAGCAGTTTCGGGACAGGGGGGGACGAGCAGTACTTC. The chain joins TRBV9 to TRBJ2-7; TRBD1 matches 11 bases. Unmatched junction bases numbered 6, after V lost 5 bases and J lost 5 bases. In germline, CDR1 is SGDLS, CDR2 YYNGEE. The CDR3 runs to 14 residues.